The TCR beta chain under discussion was sequenced for a study of CD4 T cells in relation to SARS-CoV-2 and coronaviruses. CD4+ T cells from unexposed donors were obtained before the COVID-19 pandemic (2011-2018). The cells were cultured for about ten days before CD4+ T cells were isolated. Concerning this clone itself: The antigen is unknown.

The protocol was immunoSEQ multiplex PCR, while the TCRdb copy is restricted to in-frame clones and leaves out a portion. Of more than 20,000 clones in the sample, roughly 82% were seen once. V was trimmed by 11 bases and J by 1 base, leaving 9 bases between them. The CDR3 has 12 residues. Germline assignment: CDR1 MNHEY and CDR2 SVGAGI. The chain employs TRBV6-5 and TRBJ2-1; the D gene is possibly TRBD1 (7 bases). The TCR comes from a human donor in good health. Sequenced material: CD4+ T cells from PBMCs, cultured in vitro. The CDR3, as DNA: TGTGCCGCAGGGGGGTCCTACAATGAGCAGTTCTTC. Its protein is CAAGGSYNEQFF.